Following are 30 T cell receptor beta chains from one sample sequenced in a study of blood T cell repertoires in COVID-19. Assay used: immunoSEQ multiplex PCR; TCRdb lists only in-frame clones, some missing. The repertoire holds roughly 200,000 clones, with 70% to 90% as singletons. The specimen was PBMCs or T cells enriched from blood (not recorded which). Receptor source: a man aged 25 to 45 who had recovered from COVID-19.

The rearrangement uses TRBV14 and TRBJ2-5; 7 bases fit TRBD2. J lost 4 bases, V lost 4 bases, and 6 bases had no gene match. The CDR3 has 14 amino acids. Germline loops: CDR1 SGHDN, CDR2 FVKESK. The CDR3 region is CASSPRLARETQYF. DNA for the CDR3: TGTGCCAGCAGCCCCCGACTAGCTAGAGAGACCCAGTACTTC.

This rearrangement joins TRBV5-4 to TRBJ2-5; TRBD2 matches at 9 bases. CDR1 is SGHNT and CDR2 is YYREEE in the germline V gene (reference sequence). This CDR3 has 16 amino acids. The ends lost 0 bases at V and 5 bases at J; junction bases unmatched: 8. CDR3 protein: CASSLVAGGPLETQYF. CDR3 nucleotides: TGTGCCAGCAGCTTGGTGGCGGGAGGGCCTCTGGAGACCCAGTACTTC.

CDR3 DNA sequence: TGCGCCAGCTTACCTATCACCGGCGAGCAGTACTTC. Translation gives CASLPITGEQYF. The rearrangement uses TRBV10-2 and TRBJ2-7; no reliable D call. V was shortened by 8 bases and J by 6 bases, with 14 bases between the two germline ends. Looked up from germline, CDR1 is WSHSY and CDR2 is SAAADI. CDR3 length: 12 residues.

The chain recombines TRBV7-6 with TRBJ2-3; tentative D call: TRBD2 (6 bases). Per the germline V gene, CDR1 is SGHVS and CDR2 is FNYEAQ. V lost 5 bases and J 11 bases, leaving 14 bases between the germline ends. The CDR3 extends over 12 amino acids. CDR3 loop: CASSSLSGVQYF. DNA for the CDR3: TGTGCCAGCAGCAGCTTATCGGGGGTGCAGTATTTT.

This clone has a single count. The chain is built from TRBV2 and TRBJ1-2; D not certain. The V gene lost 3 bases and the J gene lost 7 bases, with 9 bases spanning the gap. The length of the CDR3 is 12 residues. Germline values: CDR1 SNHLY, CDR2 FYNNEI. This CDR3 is CASSDGSGGYTF. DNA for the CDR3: TGTGCCAGCAGTGATGGTTCCGGTGGCTACACCTTC.

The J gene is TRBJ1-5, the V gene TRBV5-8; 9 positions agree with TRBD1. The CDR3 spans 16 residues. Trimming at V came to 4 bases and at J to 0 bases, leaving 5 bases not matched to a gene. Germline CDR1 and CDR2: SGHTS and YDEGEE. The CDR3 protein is CASSGWDRDSNQPQHF. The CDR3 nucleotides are TGTGCCAGCAGCGGGTGGGACAGGGATAGCAATCAGCCCCAGCATTTT.

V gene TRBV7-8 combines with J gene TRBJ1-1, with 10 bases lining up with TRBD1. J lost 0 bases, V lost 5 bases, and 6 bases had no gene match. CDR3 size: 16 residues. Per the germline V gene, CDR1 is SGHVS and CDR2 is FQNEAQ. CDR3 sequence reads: CASSRTGGSMNTEAFF. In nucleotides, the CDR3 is TGTGCCAGCAGCCGGACAGGGGGGTCCATGAACACTGAAGCTTTCTTT.

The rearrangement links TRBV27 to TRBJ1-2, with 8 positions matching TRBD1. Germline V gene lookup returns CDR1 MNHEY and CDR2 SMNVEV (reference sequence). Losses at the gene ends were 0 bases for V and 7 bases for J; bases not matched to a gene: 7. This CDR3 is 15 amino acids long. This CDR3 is CASSLSVRGQIGYTF. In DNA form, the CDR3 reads TGTGCCAGCAGTTTATCTGTCAGGGGGCAGATTGGCTACACCTTC.

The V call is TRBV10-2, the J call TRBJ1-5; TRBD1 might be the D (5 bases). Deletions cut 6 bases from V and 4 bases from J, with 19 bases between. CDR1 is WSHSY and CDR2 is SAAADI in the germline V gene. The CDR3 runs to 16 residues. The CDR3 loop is CASSGEIRAPNQPQHF. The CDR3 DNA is TGCGCCAGCAGCGGAGAAATCAGGGCTCCGAATCAGCCCCAGCATTTT.

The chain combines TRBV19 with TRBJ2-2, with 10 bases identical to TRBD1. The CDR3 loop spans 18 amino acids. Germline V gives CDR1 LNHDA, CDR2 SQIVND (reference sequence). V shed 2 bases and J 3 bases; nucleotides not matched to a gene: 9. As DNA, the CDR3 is TGTGCCAGTAGTATATCGCCGGGACAGGGGCGATACACCGGGGAGCTGTTTTTT. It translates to CASSISPGQGRYTGELFF.

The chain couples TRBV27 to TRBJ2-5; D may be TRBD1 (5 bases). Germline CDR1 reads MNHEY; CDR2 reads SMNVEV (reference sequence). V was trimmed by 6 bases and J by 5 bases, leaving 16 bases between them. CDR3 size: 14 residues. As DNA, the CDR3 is TGTGCCAGCAGCCGGACCCAGGGCGGTGAGACCCAGTACTTC. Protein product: CASSRTQGGETQYF.

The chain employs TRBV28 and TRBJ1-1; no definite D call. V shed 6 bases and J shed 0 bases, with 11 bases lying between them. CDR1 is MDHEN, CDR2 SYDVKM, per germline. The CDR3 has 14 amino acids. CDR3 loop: CASRTPLMNTEAFF. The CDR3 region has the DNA TGTGCCAGCAGGACTCCTTTAATGAACACTGAAGCTTTCTTT. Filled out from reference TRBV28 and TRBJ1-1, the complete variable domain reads DVKVTQSSRYLVKRTGEKVFLECVQDMDHENMFWYRQDPGLGLRLIYFSYDVKMKEKGDIPEGYSVSREKKERFSLILESASTNQTSMYLCASRTPLMNTEAFFGQGTRLTVV.

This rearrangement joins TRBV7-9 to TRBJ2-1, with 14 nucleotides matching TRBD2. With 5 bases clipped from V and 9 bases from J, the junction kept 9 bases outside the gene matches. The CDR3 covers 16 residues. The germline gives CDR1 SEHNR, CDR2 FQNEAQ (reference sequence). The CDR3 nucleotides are TGTGCCAGCAGCCCACAGGGACTAGCGGGAGCCGGTGAGCAGTTCTTC. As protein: CASSPQGLAGAGEQFF.

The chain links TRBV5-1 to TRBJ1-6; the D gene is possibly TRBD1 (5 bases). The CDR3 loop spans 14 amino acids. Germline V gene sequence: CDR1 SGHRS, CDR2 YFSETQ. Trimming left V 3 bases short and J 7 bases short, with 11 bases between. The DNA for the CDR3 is TGCGCCAGCAGCTCAACACAGGAAAATTCACCCCTCCACTTT. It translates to CASSSTQENSPLHF.

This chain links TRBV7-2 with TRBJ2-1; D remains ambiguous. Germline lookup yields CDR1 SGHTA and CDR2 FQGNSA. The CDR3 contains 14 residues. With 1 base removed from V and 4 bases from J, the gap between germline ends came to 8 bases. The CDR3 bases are TGTGCCAGCAGCTTAGGGTTAGCTTACAATGAGCAGTTCTTC. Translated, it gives CASSLGLAYNEQFF.

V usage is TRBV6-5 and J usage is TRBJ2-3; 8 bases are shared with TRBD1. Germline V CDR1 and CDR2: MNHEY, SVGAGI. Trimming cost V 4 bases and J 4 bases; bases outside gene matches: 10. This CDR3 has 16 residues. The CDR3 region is CASSSKDRVRADTQYF. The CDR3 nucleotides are TGTGCCAGCAGTTCCAAGGACAGGGTGAGGGCAGATACGCAGTATTTT.

CDR3 nucleotide sequence: TGTGCCAGCAGCTTCGAGGGTCCTTTTCAGCCCCAGCATTTT. It codes for CASSFEGPFQPQHF. The chain employs TRBV7-9 and TRBJ1-5; D ambiguous. The CDR3 has 14 amino acids. Trimming took off 3 bases at V and 6 bases at J, with 12 bases between the two ends. The germline V gene has CDR1 SEHNR and CDR2 FQNEAQ (reference sequence).

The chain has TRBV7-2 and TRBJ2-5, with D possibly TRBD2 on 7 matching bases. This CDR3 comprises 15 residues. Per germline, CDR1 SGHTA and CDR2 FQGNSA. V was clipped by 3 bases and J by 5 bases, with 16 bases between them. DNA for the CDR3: TGTGCCAGCAGCTTTGGGGGGGGGCCGGAGGAGACCCAGTACTTC. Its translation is CASSFGGGPEETQYF.

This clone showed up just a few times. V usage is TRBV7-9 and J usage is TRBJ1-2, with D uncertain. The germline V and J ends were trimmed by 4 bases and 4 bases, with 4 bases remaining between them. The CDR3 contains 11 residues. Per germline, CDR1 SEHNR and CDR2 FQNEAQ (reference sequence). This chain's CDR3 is CASSSPYGYTF. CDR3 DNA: TGTGCCAGCAGCTCTCCCTATGGCTACACCTTC.

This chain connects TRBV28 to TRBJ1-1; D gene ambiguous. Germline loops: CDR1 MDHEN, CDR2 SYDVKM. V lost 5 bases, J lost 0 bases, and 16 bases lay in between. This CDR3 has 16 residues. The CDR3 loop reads CASSTPSKLLNTEAFF. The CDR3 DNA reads TGTGCCAGCAGTACCCCGTCGAAGCTTTTGAACACTGAAGCTTTCTTT.

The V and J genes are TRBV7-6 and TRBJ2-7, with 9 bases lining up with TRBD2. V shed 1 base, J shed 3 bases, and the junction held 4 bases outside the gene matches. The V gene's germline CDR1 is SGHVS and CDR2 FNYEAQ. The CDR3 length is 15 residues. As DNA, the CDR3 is TGTGCCAGCAGCTTAGAACTAGCGGGTTACTACGAGCAGTACTTC. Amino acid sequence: CASSLELAGYYEQYF.

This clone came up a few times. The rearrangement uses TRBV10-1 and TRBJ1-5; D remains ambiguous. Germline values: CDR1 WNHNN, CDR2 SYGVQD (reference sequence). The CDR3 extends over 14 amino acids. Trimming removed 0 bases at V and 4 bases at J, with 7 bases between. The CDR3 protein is CASSESGENQPQHF. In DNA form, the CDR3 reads TGCGCCAGCAGTGAGTCTGGAGAGAATCAGCCCCAGCATTTT.

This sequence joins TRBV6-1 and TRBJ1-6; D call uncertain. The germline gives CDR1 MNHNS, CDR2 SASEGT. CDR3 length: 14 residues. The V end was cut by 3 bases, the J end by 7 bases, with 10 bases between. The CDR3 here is CASSEKVENSPLHF. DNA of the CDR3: TGTGCCAGCAGTGAGAAGGTGGAGAATTCACCCCTCCACTTT.

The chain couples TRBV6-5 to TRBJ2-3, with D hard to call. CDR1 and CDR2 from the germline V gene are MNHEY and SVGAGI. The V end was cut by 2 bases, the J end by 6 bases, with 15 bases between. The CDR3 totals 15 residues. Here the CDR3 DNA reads TGTGCCAGCAGTTACCCCTTCGCCTCCGGGGATACGCAGTATTTT. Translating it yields CASSYPFASGDTQYF.

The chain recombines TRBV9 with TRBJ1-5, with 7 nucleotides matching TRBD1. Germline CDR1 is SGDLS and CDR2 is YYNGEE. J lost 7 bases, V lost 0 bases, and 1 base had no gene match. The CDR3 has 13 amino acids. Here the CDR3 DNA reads TGTGCCAGCAGCGTAGCAGGGGGGCAGCCCCAGCATTTT. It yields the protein CASSVAGGQPQHF.

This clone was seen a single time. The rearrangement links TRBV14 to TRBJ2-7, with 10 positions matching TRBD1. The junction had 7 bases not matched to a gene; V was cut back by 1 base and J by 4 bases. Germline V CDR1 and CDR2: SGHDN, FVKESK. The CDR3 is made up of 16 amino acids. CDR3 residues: CASSQGRWTGGYEQYF. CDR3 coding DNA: TGTGCCAGCAGCCAAGGCCGTTGGACAGGGGGTTACGAGCAGTACTTC.

The CDR3 region is CASSKLASTDTQYF. In DNA, the CDR3 is TGTGCCAGCAGCAAACTAGCGAGCACAGATACGCAGTATTTT. This sequence joins TRBV6-5 and TRBJ2-3, with 7 positions matching TRBD2. The CDR3 sequence is 14 residues long. V trimming: 6 bases; J trimming: 0 bases; junction bases outside the gene matches: 3. Looked up from germline, CDR1 is MNHEY and CDR2 is SVGAGI.

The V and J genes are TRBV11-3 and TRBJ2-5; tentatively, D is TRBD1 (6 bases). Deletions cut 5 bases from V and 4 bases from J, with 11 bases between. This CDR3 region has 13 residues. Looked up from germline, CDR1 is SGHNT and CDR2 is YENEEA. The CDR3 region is CASSPRGGETQYF. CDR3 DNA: TGTGCCAGCAGCCCAAGAGGGGGAGAGACCCAGTACTTC.

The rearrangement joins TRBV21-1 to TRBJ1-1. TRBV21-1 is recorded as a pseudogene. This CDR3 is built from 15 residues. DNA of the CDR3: TGTGCCAGCAGCAAACGGGTGGAATCGAACACTGAAGCTTTCTTT. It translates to CASSKRVESNTEAFF.

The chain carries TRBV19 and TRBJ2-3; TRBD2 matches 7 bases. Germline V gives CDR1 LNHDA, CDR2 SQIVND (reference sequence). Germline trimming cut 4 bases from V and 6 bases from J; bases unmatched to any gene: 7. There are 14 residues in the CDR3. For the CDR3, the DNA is TGTGCCAGTAGTAAATGGGAGGGAGTGGATACGCAGTATTTT. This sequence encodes CASSKWEGVDTQYF. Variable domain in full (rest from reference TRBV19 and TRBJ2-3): DGGITQSPKYLFRKEGQNVTLSCEQNLNHDAMYWYRQDPGQGLRLIYYSQIVNDFQKGDIAEGYSVSREKKESFPLTVTSAQKNPTAFYLCASSKWEGVDTQYFGPGTRLTVL.